What follows is one TCR beta chain and its context. The sample comes from a study of CD4 T cell repertoires in COVID-19. Study as a whole: Other coronavirus spike proteins restimulated relabeled CFSE-low cells expanded with IL-2 for 10 days.

The method was immunoSEQ multiplex PCR; TCRdb's version includes in-frame clones alone and lacks a portion of them. The profile shows 65,000 to 95,000 clones, 83% of them singletons. V shed 5 bases and J shed 2 bases, with 16 bases lying between them. Germline CDR1 reads MDHEN; CDR2 reads SYDVKM. The CDR3 length is 15 residues. This sample comprised CD4+ T cells from peripheral blood, obtained after recovery from COVID-19. The TCR sequence derives from a human donor who had COVID-19. This chain joins TRBV28 and TRBJ2-7, with a tentative D call TRBD1 (6 bases). CDR3: CASSGGGWVTYEQYF. CDR3 DNA: TGTGCCAGCAGTGGGGGCGGGTGGGTTACCTACGAGCAGTACTTC.